The T cell receptor beta chain described here comes from a study of blood T cells in healthy people across ages. In the case of this clonotype: One end of the junction varies from germline; a read error may be responsible.

Drawn from each donor were about 9 milliliters of peripheral blood. The CDR3 runs to 15 residues. The V gene's germline CDR1 is DFQATT and CDR2 SNEGSKA (reference sequence). Combining a sample-barcoded 5' primer with a J-beta primer mix, a second PCR ran for roughly 6 to 12 cycles. MiXCR was run by TCRdb on the 5' RACE reads, yielding one entry per CDR3 protein. The table records roughly 1.9 million distinct CDR3 sequences, 30% to 40% of them present only once. The chain links TRBV20-1 to TRBJ2-1; the match to TRBD2 covers 7 bases. The sample comprised blood. The origin of this receptor is a human donor in good health. CDR3 nucleotides: TGCAGTACTAGAGATAGGCGGGGGATTAAGAATGAGCAGTTCTTC. Translated, it gives CSTRDRRGIKNEQFF.